This T cell receptor beta chain stems from a study of blood T cell repertoires in COVID-19. The overall study: COVID-19 samples from acute and convalescent phases originated in the United States, Italy and Spain.

Clones were sequenced by immunoSEQ multiplex PCR, and TCRdb holds only the in-frame ones, with some missing. This sample yields 160,000 or so clones, of which 75% to 90% are seen a single time; more than 2% belongs to the top ten. The trim removed 6 bases at V and 5 bases at J, leaving 10 bases unmatched. This CDR3 comprises 16 residues. Germline V lookup: CDR1 MNHEY, CDR2 SVGEGT. The J gene is TRBJ2-2, the V gene TRBV6-2 or TRBV6-3, with TRBD2 matching over 9 bases. This TCR derives from a woman between 65 and 79 years old with acute or convalescent COVID-19. The sample was peripheral blood. The CDR3, as DNA: TGTGCCAGCAGCCTCCTTGGGCGGGGGGGAACCGGGGAGCTGTTTTTT. It is translated as CASSLLGRGGTGELFF.